This record concerns one TCR beta chain sequence. This CDR3 has 16 amino acids. Germline trimming cut 5 bases from V and 1 base from J; bases unmatched to any gene: 5. CDR1 and CDR2 (germline): KGHSH, LQKENI. The sorted-subset replicate PCRs were given around 190 ng DNA, which is tens of thousands of T cell genomes. TCRdb's table, derived via immunoSEQ multiplex PCR, lists solely in-frame clones and lacks some. Here the sample spans approximately 2.3 million clones, over 85% being singletons. This specimen comes from a study of shared clonotypes between healthy human individuals. The sequence came from a man between 18 and 29 years old in good health. Some clones in this sample may be carry-over from other donors' samples. The J gene is TRBJ2-3, the V gene TRBV18; the match to TRBD2 covers 11 bases. What was sequenced was naive CD4+ T cells from PBMCs. Indicated subset: CD45RA+ positively selected. The CDR3 bases are TGTGCCAGCTCAAGCGGGACTAGCGGACGCACAGATACGCAGTATTTT. Residues: CASSSGTSGRTDTQYF.